This TCR beta chain came from a study of shared clonotypes between healthy human individuals. Overall study context: Ranging from 18 to 49 in age, donors were a couple of women and a few men.

Note on this clone: The antigen is not known.

Germline V gene sequence: CDR1 MNHNY, CDR2 SVGAGI (reference sequence). This CDR3 region has 15 residues. Trimming stripped 0 bases from V and 2 bases from J, with 11 bases between. As originally analysed: Junction-only immunoSEQ sequences carried no quality scores, so filtering differed. Profiling relied on immunoSEQ multiplex PCR, and the TCRdb table lists in-frame clones only, not all of them. The V and J calls and clone size are taken from that table; D and trimming were inferred from the DNA. The sample holds about 1.4 million clones, more than 95% seen once. The study, taken as a whole, reports: Blood was the sole source, and tissue repertoires probably differ. What limited the represented genetic and exposure-history diversity was the small number of donors.

Sequencing was done on a sample of naive CD4+ T cells sorted from blood. Sample subset: CD45RA+ positively selected. The chain is built from TRBV6-6 and TRBJ2-7; unclear D gene. The source is a man under 40 in good health. For the CDR3, the DNA is TGTGCCAGCAGTTACTCGGGCCAAATCGCCTACGAGCAGTACTTC. This translates into CASSYSGQIAYEQYF.